This T cell receptor (beta chain) was sequenced for a study of T cell responses to AZD1222 COVID-19 vaccine (dated by TCRdb to the early 2020s). With respect to the entire study: AZD1222 recipients given second doses at about 4 weeks or at about 12 weeks were pooled, since spike-specific TCR depth and breadth were not found to differ between the two schedules. TCR sequencing was performed for 230 to 250 trial participants, of whom about 200 were given two doses of AZD1222 and approximately 25 were given two doses of MenACWY control vaccine. Trial participants were enrolled by age into subgroups of 18-55, 56-69 and 70-plus years, and 148, 28 and 57 TCR-sequenced participants, respectively, were included in these subgroups.

In the paper's terms, the time point label means: baseline before first vaccination. Samples from vaccinated people were obtained from the UK trials COV001 and COV002, which included a single-blind randomized controlled phase 2/3 trial of AZD1222 (ChAdOx1 nCoV-19) in healthy adults. For TCRbeta chain sequencing, PBMC samples were collected from trial participants at day 0 and at day 28 after the second dose. Looking up the germline V gene yields CDR1 MNHEY and CDR2 SVGAGI. V is pared back by 2 bases and J by 5 bases, with 9 bases lying between the germline termini. The CDR3 numbers 13 residues from cysteine through phenylalanine. Only CDR3 DNA is held: 39 bases, read in frame from base 1. The CDR3 regions of human TCRbeta chains were analyzed by immunosequencing. Turning to the authors' computational methods: TCRs in the repertoires were compared against a reference library of SARS-CoV-2-specific TCRs that had been generated with the MIRA antigen-specificity platform. Breadth was defined as the fraction of unique TCRs that were SARS-CoV-2-associated, and depth was defined as the fraction of total T cells that were SARS-CoV-2-associated. Using the MIRA data, each spike-specific TCR was mapped to the spike region that the TCR reacts to and placed in a CD4 or CD8 class. Log10-transformed breadth and depth values were compared by one-way ANOVA with Sidak's multiple comparisons tests. Entries here come from immuneACCESS through TCRdb and include only in-frame sequences with V and J called. Some clones fail to appear in such tables; in the studies checked, an unresolved V gene covers under half of the shortfall, and the cause of the remainder is unknown. V and J calls and clone size follow that table, whereas D and trimming were derived from the DNA. The sample data list about 110,000 clones, and roughly 90% of these were observed just once. The ten top clones hold about 6.6% of the sample.

What the research found in general, with its limitations: Vaccine-associated CD4 TCRs spanned the whole spike protein, with dominant responses in regions 160-218 and 743-854. No day 14 peak-response samples were available, so repertoires were characterized only after the peak T cell response. Most participants were white British and females outnumbered males, and the authors suggested that clonal diversity may have been underestimated. Spike-specific TCR breadth and depth rose significantly after two AZD1222 doses compared with day 0 and with MenACWY recipients. Conclusions about previously exposed vaccinees were limited because only six AZD1222 recipients were SARS-CoV-2 seropositive at baseline. Nearly half of unique spike-specific TCRs reportedly recognized epitopes outside regions mutated in the B.1.351 and B.1.1.7 variants. In the small 56-69-year group, the increase in depth fell short of significance, most likely because of low power.

This clone has only one observation. It lacks a known antigen. No much larger clone exists at a distance of one base, and base qualities are not known. The TCR originated in an adult in good health. This receptor chain uses TRBV6-5 and TRBJ1-1; TRBD1 is a possible D gene, resting on 5 matching bases. Sequenced material: peripheral blood, taken on day 0 of AZD1222 vaccination. The CDR3 has the sequence CASSYLGQTEAFF. The sequence in DNA is TGTGCCAGCAGTTACCTGGGGCAAACTGAAGCTTTCTTT.